Below are 4 T cell receptor beta chains sequenced from a single sample in a study of identical twins. TCRdb ran MiXCR on the 5' RACE reads and lists one entry per CDR3 protein. This sample has 450,000 or so distinct CDR3 sequences; over 12% occur once, and the top ten carry 0.52%. This same sample was also part of a study on yellow fever vaccine responses in identical twins.

Specimen: CD4+ T cells sorted from blood. The receptor source for this set is a woman younger than 30 in good health.

V usage is TRBV19 and J usage is TRBJ1-5; D is unclear. Per the germline V gene, CDR1 is LNHDA and CDR2 is SQIVND (reference sequence). V was pared by 5 bases and J by 0 bases, with 26 bases between. This CDR3 region has 20 residues. CDR3: CASSPARKNLRSNSNQPQHF. In DNA form, the CDR3 reads TGTGCCAGTAGTCCGGCCAGGAAAAACCTCAGAAGTAATAGCAATCAGCCCCAGCATTTT.

This clonotype was counted a few times. The chain recombines TRBV7-9 with TRBJ2-1; D uncertain. Per germline, CDR1 SEHNR and CDR2 FQNEAQ (reference sequence). The V and J ends lost 6 bases and 1 base respectively, with 10 bases between them. The CDR3 is 14 amino acids. Here the CDR3 reads CASRPEGSYNEQFF. The CDR3 bases are TGTGCCAGCAGGCCCGAAGGATCCTACAATGAGCAGTTCTTC.

The chain uses TRBV7-6 and TRBJ2-1; 7 nucleotides line up with TRBD2. Unmatched junction bases numbered 7, after V lost 11 bases and J lost 6 bases. The germline V gene encodes CDR1 SGHVS and CDR2 FNYEAQ. This CDR3 is 12 amino acids long. Here the CDR3 reads CASGGGGNEQFF. In DNA form, the CDR3 reads TGTGCCTCGGGGGGTGGGGGCAATGAGCAGTTCTTC.

This clonotype has more than one count but fewer than ten. This sequence joins TRBV20-1 and TRBJ2-1; 7 positions agree with TRBD2. This CDR3 comprises 18 residues. The germline V gene encodes CDR1 DFQATT and CDR2 SNEGSKA (reference sequence). Germline trimming cut 0 bases from V and 7 bases from J; bases unmatched to any gene: 18. CDR3 sequence: CSARERGLGSGIGNEQFF. The CDR3 region has the DNA TGCAGTGCTAGAGAGCGGGGGTTGGGGAGCGGGATTGGGAATGAGCAGTTCTTC.